This is a list of T cell receptor beta chains from one sample in a study of T cell responses to AZD1222 COVID-19 vaccine. Profiled with immunoSEQ multiplex PCR; TCRdb holds only in-frame clones, not every one. The repertoire holds 150,000 to 200,000 clones, with 80% to 90% as singletons. This sample comprised peripheral blood, obtained on day 0 of MenACWY control vaccination. Receptors were obtained from an adult in good health. CDR3s leave out the opening cysteine and the closing phenylalanine or tryptophan. Fields, in order: J gene, CDR3 length, V gene, CDR3 protein.

>TRBJ2-3|11|TRBV5-1
ASSRLPTDTQY
>TRBJ2-7|12|TRBV20-1
SASYLADFYEQY
>TRBJ2-5|14|TRBV7-3
ASSQRTSGGRETQY
>TRBJ2-3|14|TRBV18
ASSPRTSGVGDTQY
>TRBJ2-7|13|TRBV5-4
ASSIRTSRSYEQY
>TRBJ1-5|12|TRBV5-5
ASSLDVVDQPQH
>TRBJ1-5|10|TRBV5-6
ASRRPNQPQH
>TRBJ1-1|12|TRBV3-1/TRBV3-2
ASSQATINTEAF
>TRBJ1-2|11|TRBV3-1/TRBV3-2
ASSQRTVVGYT
>TRBJ1-4|13|TRBV28
ASSLGGTGGEKLF
>TRBJ2-2|15|TRBV6-6
ASSRSGLADYTGELF
>TRBJ1-1|11|TRBV12-3/TRBV12-4
ASSWDRGPEAF
>TRBJ1-4|11|TRBV12-3/TRBV12-4
ASSTGVNEKLF
>TRBJ1-2|12|TRBV5-1
ASSLGGTNYGYT
>TRBJ2-1|13|TRBV28
ASRPLVGSSNEQF
>TRBJ1-3|12|TRBV9
ASSVVGAGNTIY
>TRBJ2-1|12|TRBV29-1
SAYSRALSWEQF
>TRBJ2-1|14|TRBV6-2/TRBV6-3
ASSSVRGYSYNEQF
>TRBJ2-5|14|TRBV12-5
ASGFNLGGDQETQY
>TRBJ2-4|15|TRBV7-2
ASSHYAADLAKNIQY
>TRBJ2-1|15|TRBV27
ASSLSPGTSVHNEQF
>TRBJ1-2|13|TRBV5-1
ASSIGQGQNYGYT
>TRBJ2-5|10|TRBV2
ASMSSGGTQY
>TRBJ2-7|15|TRBV28
ASTLTSTGMVFYEQY
>TRBJ2-1|13|TRBV6-5
ASRLGTRANNEQF
>TRBJ2-6|14|TRBV2
ASRFEEISGANVLT
>TRBJ2-3|10|TRBV30
AGTVGQDTQY
>TRBJ2-5|12|TRBV2
ASSEFDSQETQY
>TRBJ1-5|11|TRBV15
ATAGQGGQPQH